These 10 T cell receptor beta chains were sequenced from one sample in a study of post-analysis software for immune sequencing data. The study, taken as a whole, reports: Patients showed TRBV5-6, TRBV5-1 and TRBV20-1 among five TRBV segments more frequent than in controls.

Their antigens remain unidentified. Libraries were made from TCR beta cDNA, and they carried unique molecular identifiers. Using its own MiXCR run on the PCR reads, TCRdb lists one record per CDR3 protein. The sample has about half a million distinct CDR3 sequences; around 40% are singletons. Input material: blood. The receptor source for this set is a girl between 10 and 17 years old with multiple sclerosis.

The chain links TRBV29-1 to TRBJ2-1, with 9 bases aligning to TRBD2. V lost 1 base and J lost 2; bases outside the gene matches: 3. The CDR3 consists of 15 residues. CDR1 and CDR2 (germline): SQVTM, ANQGSEA. For the CDR3, the DNA is TGCAGCGTTGAAGGGCGACTAGCGGCCTACAATGAGCAGTTCTTC. Amino acids: CSVEGRLAAYNEQFF.

V and J are TRBV12-3 or TRBV12-4 and TRBJ2-1; 12 positions match TRBD2. The CDR3 extends over 17 amino acids. The J segment lost 4 bases and the V segment lost 7 bases, leaving 11 bases of the junction unmatched. The CDR3 DNA follows: TGTGCCAGCACGGGCCTAGCGGGAGGGCAGGCTTACAATGAGCAGTTCTTC. This sequence encodes CASTGLAGGQAYNEQFF.

With respect to this clonotype: This may arise from a read error, as a much more abundant clone is one base away. The chain recombines TRBV7-6 with TRBJ2-7; 8 bases align to TRBD2. The J call may be wrong; the DNA end is better matched by TRBJ2-5. Germline V CDR1 and CDR2: SGHVS, FNYEAQ. The CDR3 runs to 12 residues. CDR3 loop: CTSGSRVETQYF. CDR3 coding DNA: TGTACCAGCGGGAGCAGGGTGGAGACCCAGTACTTC.

The chain uses TRBV7-2 and TRBJ2-5; the D gene is possibly TRBD2 (6 bases). Germline V lookup: CDR1 SGHTA, CDR2 FQGNSA. The CDR3 extends over 15 amino acids. V was trimmed by 5 bases and J by 0 bases, leaving 13 bases between them. Here the CDR3 DNA reads TGTGCCAGCAGCCCGCCCGGAGGGAACCAAGAGACCCAGTACTTC. Its protein product is CASSPPGGNQETQYF.

This clonotype showed up just once. The chain joins TRBV7-9 to TRBJ2-3; D uncertain. The CDR3 covers 13 residues. Germline V gene data show CDR1 as SEHNR and CDR2 as FQNEAQ (reference sequence). The germline V and J ends were trimmed by 6 bases and 1 base, with 8 bases remaining between them. CDR3 sequence: CASRLGGTDTQYF. CDR3 coding DNA: TGTGCCAGCAGGCTCGGAGGCACAGATACGCAGTATTTT.

The rearrangement joins TRBV6-5 to TRBJ1-2, with a possible D match to TRBD1 (6 bases). Trimming took off 5 bases at V and 6 bases at J, with 16 bases between the two ends. Per germline, CDR1 MNHEY and CDR2 SVGAGI. The CDR3 is made up of 14 amino acids. The CDR3 DNA sequence: TGTGCCAGCAGTCTGGGGGAGGGGGGCCATGGCTACACCTTC. This sequence encodes CASSLGEGGHGYTF.

This clonotype was observed at least ten times. The CDR3 DNA sequence: TGTGCCAGCACGGGCGGCTACGAGCAGTACTTC. Amino acid sequence: CASTGGYEQYF. The chain combines TRBV28 with TRBJ2-7; D gene ambiguous. The ends were cut back, 7 bases at V and 3 bases at J, with 7 bases in the middle. Germline CDR1 MDHEN, CDR2 SYDVKM. CDR3 length equals 11 residues.

J is TRBJ2-2 and V is TRBV20-1; 13 nucleotides line up with TRBD2. The CDR3 loop spans 18 amino acids. Germline V gene data show CDR1 as DFQATT and CDR2 as SNEGSKA (reference sequence). V lost 6 bases, J lost 0 bases, and 10 bases stayed unmatched. This CDR3 is CSAGGPTSGRSNTGELFF. In DNA form, the CDR3 reads TGCAGTGCAGGTGGGCCGACTAGCGGGAGGTCGAACACCGGGGAGCTGTTTTTT.

This chain connects TRBV20-1 to TRBJ2-1; TRBD1 is a possible D gene (6 bases). With 4 bases removed from V and 5 bases from J, the gap between germline ends came to 15 bases. The length of the CDR3 is 14 residues. From germline, CDR1 is DFQATT and CDR2 SNEGSKA (reference sequence). Here the CDR3 reads CSATPRGTHNEQFF. In nucleotides, the CDR3 is TGCAGTGCTACGCCAAGGGGGACCCACAATGAGCAGTTCTTC.

This chain connects TRBV5-1 to TRBJ2-2; D may match TRBD1 or TRBD2 (6 bases each). Germline V gives CDR1 SGHRS, CDR2 YFSETQ. V lost 0 bases and J lost 5, with 11 bases in between. The CDR3 sequence is 15 residues long. The CDR3 nucleotides read TGCGCCAGCAGCTTGGCCGGGGGCCAGACCGGGGAGCTGTTTTTT. Its translation: CASSLAGGQTGELFF.